The table lists the clone carrying this T cell receptor beta chain with a count of one. The target antigen is unknown. The data were obtained in a study of cytomegalovirus exposure and HLA in healthy donors. Whole-study results and caveats: Accurate prediction of HLA-A and HLA-B alleles (for most subjects) was reportedly achieved from TCR beta sequences. TCR beta chains numbering under 200 were designated cytomegalovirus-associated. Indistinguishability led to the exclusion of some V segments, TRBV6-2 and TRBV6-3 included.

Use of 60 Vbeta and 13 Jbeta primers characterized the PCR. Here immunoSEQ multiplex PCR was the method, and the copy in TCRdb shows in-frame clones only, minus some. The sample has some 190,000 clones; about 69% are singletons. The CDR3 extends over 14 amino acids. In germline, CDR1 is LGHNA, CDR2 YSLEER. The rearrangement uses TRBV4-3 and TRBJ2-5, with TRBD2 matching 8 bases. With the DNA end fitting TRBJ2-7 better, the J assignment may be wrong. Material: PBMCs. This receptor was obtained from a man between 25 and 39 years old in good health and CMV-seropositive. The CDR3, as DNA: TGCGCCAGCAGCCCTCGGCCCACTAGCGGCGAGCAGTACTTC. As protein: CASSPRPTSGEQYF.